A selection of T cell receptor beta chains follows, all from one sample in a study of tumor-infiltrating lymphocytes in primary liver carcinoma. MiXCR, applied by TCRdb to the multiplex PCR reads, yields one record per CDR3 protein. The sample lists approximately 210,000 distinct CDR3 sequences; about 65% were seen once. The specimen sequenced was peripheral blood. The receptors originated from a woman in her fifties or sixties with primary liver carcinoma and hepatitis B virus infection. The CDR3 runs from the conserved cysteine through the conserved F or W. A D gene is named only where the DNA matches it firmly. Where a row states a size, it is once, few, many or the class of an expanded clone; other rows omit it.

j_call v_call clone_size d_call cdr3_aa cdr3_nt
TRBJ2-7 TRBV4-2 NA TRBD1 CVSSQEGQSSYEQYF TGTGTCAGCAGCCAAGAGGGACAGAGCTCCTACGAGCAGTATTTC
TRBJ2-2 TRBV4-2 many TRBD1 CASSRQGQGSGELFF TGTGCCAGCAGCCGGCAGGGACAGGGCTCCGGGGAGCTGTTTTTT
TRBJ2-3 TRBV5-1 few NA CASSPDGALTSRRQYF TGCGCCAGCAGCCCGGACGGTGCCCTCACTTCACGGAGGCAGTATTTT
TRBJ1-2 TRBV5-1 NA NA CASSWYDTNYGYTF TGCGCCAGCAGCTGGTATGACACAAACTATGGCTACACCTTC
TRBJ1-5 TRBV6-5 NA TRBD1 CASRRTGGVNQPQHF TGTGCCAGCAGGAGGACAGGGGGCGTCAATCAGCCCCAGCACTTT
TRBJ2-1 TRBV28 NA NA CASSLLTSRNEQFF TGTGCCAGCAGTTTACTGACCAGCCGCAATGAGCAGTTCTTC
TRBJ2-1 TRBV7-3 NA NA CASSGPGADEQFF TGTGCCAGCAGCGGCCCGGGGGCCGATGAGCAGTTCTTC
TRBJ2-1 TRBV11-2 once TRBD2 CASSLARLAGVNEQFF TGTGCCAGCAGCTTAGCTCGACTAGCGGGAGTAAATGAGCAGTTCTTC
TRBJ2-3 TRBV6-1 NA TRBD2 CACNELAGPTVTDTQYF TGTGCCTGCAATGAACTAGCGGGCCCGACAGTCACAGATACGCAGTATTTT
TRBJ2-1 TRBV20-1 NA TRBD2 CSAQTSGRANEQFF TGCAGTGCCCAAACTAGCGGGAGGGCCAATGAGCAGTTCTTC
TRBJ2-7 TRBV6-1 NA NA CASSETYDLGQYF TGTGCCAGCAGTGAAACTTACGACCTCGGGCAGTACTTC
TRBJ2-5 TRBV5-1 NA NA CASSGGGPREETQYF TGCGCCAGCAGCGGGGGGGGCCCGAGGGAAGAGACCCAGTACTTC
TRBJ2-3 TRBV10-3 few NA CAIGDGTDTQYF TGTGCCATCGGTGACGGAACAGATACGCAGTATTTT
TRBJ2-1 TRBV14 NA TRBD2 CASSPFSGLAGGGEQFF TGTGCCAGCAGCCCATTCTCGGGACTAGCGGGAGGTGGTGAGCAGTTCTTC
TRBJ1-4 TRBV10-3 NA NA CAISEVGQSEKLFF TGTGCCATCAGTGAGGTTGGGCAGAGTGAAAAACTGTTTTTT
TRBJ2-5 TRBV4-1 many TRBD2 CASSQELAGGTQETQYF TGCGCCAGCAGCCAAGAGTTAGCGGGAGGGACTCAAGAGACCCAGTACTTC
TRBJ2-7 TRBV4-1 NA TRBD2 CASARGRALEQYF TGCGCCAGCGCGAGAGGGAGGGCCCTCGAGCAGTACTTC
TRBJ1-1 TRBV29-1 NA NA CSVGPGWCMVAGAFF TGCAGTGTTGGTCCGGGGTGGTGTATGGTCGCTGGAGCTTTCTTT
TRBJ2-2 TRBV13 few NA CASSLRQANTGELFF TGTGCCAGCAGCTTACGACAAGCAAACACCGGGGAGCTGTTTTTT
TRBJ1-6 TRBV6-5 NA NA CASSRPLHF TGTGCCAGCAGCCGCCCTCTCCACTTT
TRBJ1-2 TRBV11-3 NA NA CASSLDTNSGYTF TGTGCCAGCAGCTTAGACACTAACAGTGGCTACACCTTC
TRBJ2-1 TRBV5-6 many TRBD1 CASSPDRIPYNEQFF TGTGCCAGCAGCCCGGACAGGATCCCCTACAATGAGCAGTTCTTC
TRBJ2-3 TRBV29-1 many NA CSVGTSTVTDTQYF TGCAGCGTTGGTACCTCGACAGTCACAGATACGCAGTATTTT
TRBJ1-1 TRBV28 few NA CASSPGGFDTEAFF TGTGCCAGCAGCCCCGGGGGCTTCGACACTGAAGCTTTCTTT
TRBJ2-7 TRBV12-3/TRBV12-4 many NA CASSFETRATYEQYF TGTGCCAGCAGTTTTGAGACTAGGGCTACCTACGAGCAGTACTTC
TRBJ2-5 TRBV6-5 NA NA CASSYRRGQETQNF TGTGCCAGCAGCTACCGCAGGGGCCAAGAGACCCAGAACTTC
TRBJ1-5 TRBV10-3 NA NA CASGVGGIQPQHF TGTGCCTCGGGGGTCGGGGGGATTCAGCCCCAGCATTTT
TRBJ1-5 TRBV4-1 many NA CASSLGPGTPNQPQHF TGCGCCAGCAGCCTCGGCCCCGGGACTCCCAATCAGCCCCAGCATTTT
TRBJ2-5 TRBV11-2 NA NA CASSSDPSVRETQYF TGTGCCAGCAGCTCAGATCCCAGCGTTAGGGAGACCCAGTACTTC
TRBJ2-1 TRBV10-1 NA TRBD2 CAGILAGGRGEQFF TGCGCCGGGATACTAGCGGGAGGCAGGGGTGAGCAGTTCTTC
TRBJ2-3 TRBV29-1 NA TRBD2 CSQSSGILQDTQYF TGCAGCCAATCGAGCGGGATACTCCAAGATACGCAGTATTTT
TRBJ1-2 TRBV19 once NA CASSPRDGFFYGYTF TGTGCCAGTAGTCCCCGGGACGGGTTTTTCTATGGCTACACCTTC
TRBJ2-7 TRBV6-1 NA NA CVSSYHDDAYEQYF TGTGTCAGCAGTTATCACGATGATGCCTACGAGCAGTACTTC
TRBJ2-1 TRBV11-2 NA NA CASSLDGAVAYNEQLF TGTGCCAGCAGCTTAGACGGGGCGGTAGCCTACAATGAGCAGCTCTTC
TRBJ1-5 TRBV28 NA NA CASSHQGGVQSQHF TGTGCCAGCAGTCATCAAGGAGGGGTTCAGTCCCAGCATTTT
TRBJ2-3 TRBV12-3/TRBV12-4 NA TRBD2 CASSSGTIGSSDKQYF TGTGCCAGCAGCTCCGGGACTATCGGGAGTTCTGATAAGCAGTATTTT
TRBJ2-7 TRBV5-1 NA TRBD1 CASSHGDSNYEQYF TGCGCCAGCAGCCACGGGGACAGTAACTACGAGCAGTACTTC
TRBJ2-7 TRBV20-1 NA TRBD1 CSALSLDRPLGNEQYF TGCAGTGCTCTCAGCCTGGACAGGCCGCTAGGGAACGAGCAGTACTTC
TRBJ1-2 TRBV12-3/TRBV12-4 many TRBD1 CASSRTGGGYTF TGTGCCAGCAGCCGGACAGGGGGTGGCTACACCTTC
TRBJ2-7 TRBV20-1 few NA CSARPGYEQYF TGCAGTGCTAGACCGGGCTACGAGCAGTACTTC
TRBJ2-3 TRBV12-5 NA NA CASGLAGSRTQYF TGTGCTAGTGGTTTGGCGGGTTCACGTACGCAGTATTTT
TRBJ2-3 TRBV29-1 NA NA CSAVRATDMQYF TGCAGCGCCGTGCGGGCGACAGATATGCAGTATTTT
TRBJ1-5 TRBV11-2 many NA CASSWESNQPQHF TGTGCCAGCAGCTGGGAGAGCAATCAGCCCCAGCATTTT
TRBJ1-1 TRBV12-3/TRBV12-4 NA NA CASSFTGLNTEALF TGTGCCAGCAGTTTCACAGGGCTTAACACTGAAGCTCTCTTT
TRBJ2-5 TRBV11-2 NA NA CASSACDRGEETQYF TGTGCCAGCAGCGCCTGTGACAGAGGCGAAGAGACCCAATACTTC
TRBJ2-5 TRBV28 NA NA CASSFSGRRGHF TGTGCCAGCAGTTTCTCAGGGCGGAGGGGTCACTTC
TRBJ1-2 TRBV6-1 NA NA CASSVEWEGGYTF TGTGCCAGCAGTGTTGAATGGGAAGGCGGCTACACCTTC
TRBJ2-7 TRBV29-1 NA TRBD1 CSVVANGTGTYEQYF TGCAGCGTTGTCGCTAATGGGACAGGAACCTACGAGCAGTACTTC
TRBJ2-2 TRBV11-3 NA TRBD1 CAISIGTGGYTGELFF TGTGCCATCAGCATAGGAACAGGGGGGTACACCGGGGAGCTGTTTTTT
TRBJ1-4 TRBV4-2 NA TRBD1 CASSPRDSNEKLFF TGTGCCAGCAGCCCCCGGGACAGTAATGAAAAACTATTTTTT
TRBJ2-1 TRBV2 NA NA CASSGRDSYNGQFF TGTGCCAGCAGCGGCAGGGACTCCTACAATGGGCAGTTCTTC
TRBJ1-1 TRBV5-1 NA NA CASSLGGVWNTEAFF TGCGCCAGCAGCTTGGGAGGGGTGTGGAACACTGAAGCTTTCTTT
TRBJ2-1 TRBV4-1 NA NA CASSQDSAGYLKQFF TGCGCTAGCAGCCAAGATTCGGCAGGGTACCTTAAGCAGTTCTTC
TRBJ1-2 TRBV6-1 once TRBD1 CVSRGPGQYPKRDRARGYTF TGTGTCAGCAGAGGCCCGGGACAGTACCCCAAAAGAGATCGGGCGCGGGGCTACACCTTC
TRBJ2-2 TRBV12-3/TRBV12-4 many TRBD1 CASRAGDRAAEELFF TGTGCCAGCAGGGCCGGGGACAGGGCAGCCGAGGAGCTGTTTTTT
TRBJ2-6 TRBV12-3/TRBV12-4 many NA CASSSPQTGANVLTF TGTGCCAGCAGCTCGCCTCAGACAGGGGCCAACGTCCTGACTTTC
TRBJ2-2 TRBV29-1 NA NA CSVDWHTIGKLFF TGCAGCGTTGATTGGCACACCATCGGGAAGCTGTTTTTT